A selection of T cell receptor beta chains follows, all from one sample in a study of blood T cell repertoires in COVID-19. TCRdb's copy holds only in-frame clones and misses some; the assay was immunoSEQ multiplex PCR. Here the sample spans 250,000 to 300,000 clones, 80% to 90% being singletons. The material sequenced was PBMCs or T cells enriched from blood (not recorded which). These receptors all come from a woman aged 45-60 years who had recovered from COVID-19. CDR3s include the opening cysteine and the closing phenylalanine or tryptophan. D genes are given only for firm matches.

V gene	J gene	D gene	CDR3 length	CDR3 protein
TRBV6-1	TRBJ2-5	.	15	CASSEWGQGQETQYF
TRBV2	TRBJ1-1	.	13	CASSGSRTFQAFF
TRBV15	TRBJ2-7	TRBD1	14	CATSRTGTAYEQYF
TRBV28	TRBJ1-5	.	14	CASSLDNRSQPQHF
TRBV6-5	TRBJ2-7	TRBD2	15	CASSRLATSSYEQYF
TRBV2	TRBJ2-3	.	18	CASSEASWAGPSTDTQYF
TRBV27	TRBJ2-3	TRBD2	15	CASSSKGLITDTQYF
TRBV30	TRBJ1-3	.	16	CAWTQARVSSGNTIYF
TRBV2	TRBJ2-7	.	14	CASRAYGGVYEQYF
TRBV9	TRBJ2-5	TRBD2	17	CASSVMSRTSVKETQYF
TRBV5-1	TRBJ1-3	.	14	CASSLGTEGNTIYF
TRBV5-1	TRBJ1-6	.	15	CASSPLSGSNSPLHF
TRBV11-1	TRBJ2-7	.	14	CASGNQQVSYEQYF
TRBV12-3/TRBV12-4	TRBJ1-2	TRBD1	13	CASSLDRDYGYTF
TRBV5-1	TRBJ2-3	TRBD2	17	CASSLALTSGADGTQYF
TRBV24-1	TRBJ2-1	TRBD1	15	CATSGDRGKYNEQFF
TRBV7-8	TRBJ1-1	TRBD1	14	CASSWDRGSTEAFF
TRBV29-1	TRBJ2-5	TRBD1	16	CSVRRRDRESQETQYF
TRBV30	TRBJ2-7	TRBD2	16	CAWSVASGRIVYEQYF
TRBV5-1	TRBJ1-4	TRBD1	21	CASSLYPLDRVQEKKYEKLFF
TRBV6-5	TRBJ1-4	TRBD1	14	CASSYNRGREKLFF
TRBV3-1/TRBV3-2	TRBJ2-1	.	17	CASSTLAPRSSYNEQFF
TRBV7-8	TRBJ2-7	.	16	CASTPAGRGTAYEQYF
TRBV7-9	TRBJ2-7	TRBD1	14	CASSPRDRSYEQYF
TRBV15	TRBJ2-1	TRBD2	13	CATGGTRYNEQFF
TRBV7-9	TRBJ2-7	TRBD1	14	CASSLEDRGYEQYF
TRBV19	TRBJ2-7	.	12	CASSPTGSEQYF
TRBV15	TRBJ1-5	TRBD1	15	CATSFGDSFNQPQHF
TRBV6-5	TRBJ2-7	TRBD2	16	CASSYVGSGSLSEQYF
TRBV12-5	TRBJ2-1	TRBD1	16	CASGSPTGAEYNEQFF
TRBV10-3	TRBJ2-7	TRBD1	15	CAISESTGAGNEQYF
TRBV7-9	TRBJ2-1	.	16	CASSRRGSMSYNEQFF
TRBV6-5	TRBJ2-1	TRBD2	13	CASSLAGKGEQFF
TRBV10-2	TRBJ2-1	TRBD2	16	CASKWGASGRGNEQFF
TRBV19	TRBJ1-2	.	18	CASQLAGSLENPNYGYTF
TRBV7-3	TRBJ2-3	TRBD2	17	CASSLMATSGKGDTQYF
TRBV11-2	TRBJ2-3	.	18	CASSLVRRLTTSTDTQYF
TRBV28	TRBJ2-5	.	15	CASSARGAIQETQYF
TRBV7-8	TRBJ2-1	TRBD1	16	CASRDQGQTRGDEQFF
TRBV9	TRBJ1-5	.	15	CASSVGQGGNQPQHF
TRBV5-6	TRBJ1-1	.	15	CASSLLPGSDVEAFF